The 24 T cell receptor beta chains below come from one sample, sequenced in a study of blood T cell repertoires in COVID-19. The table came from immunoSEQ multiplex PCR; TCRdb's copy has only in-frame clones and leaves some out. The sample holds around 250,000 clones, roughly 84% seen once. Specimen: PBMCs or T cells enriched from blood (not recorded which). These TCRs come from a man between 45 and 60 years old who had recovered from COVID-19.

The chain links TRBV24-1 to TRBJ2-1, with 16 bases fitting TRBD2. The germline gives CDR1 KGHDR, CDR2 SFDVKD. V shed 1 base and J 11 bases; nucleotides not matched to a gene: 7. This CDR3 region has 17 residues. CDR3 protein: CATSDFGTSGRAPQQFF. In DNA, the CDR3 is TGTGCCACCAGTGATTTCGGGACTAGCGGGAGGGCCCCTCAGCAGTTCTTC.

The V gene is TRBV7-6, the J gene TRBJ2-7, with D unclear. Trimming pared 5 bases from V and 0 bases from J, leaving 11 bases between. This CDR3 has 14 amino acids. CDR1 and CDR2 from the germline V gene are SGHVS and FNYEAQ. The CDR3 region has the DNA TGTGCCAGCAGCCAGACACTGAGCTCCTACGAGCAGTACTTC. It codes for CASSQTLSSYEQYF.

The chain links TRBV24-1 to TRBJ1-5; 7 bases agree with TRBD1. This CDR3 comprises 16 residues. The V gene end was trimmed by 4 bases and the J gene end by 4 bases; junction bases not matched to a gene: 9. The germline CDR1 and CDR2 sequences are KGHDR and SFDVKD. The CDR3, as DNA: TGTGCCACCAGTGACCATACAGGGGCCATGAATCAGCCCCAGCATTTT. It translates to CATSDHTGAMNQPQHF.

J is TRBJ2-2 and V is TRBV9; 11 bases are a match to TRBD2. The CDR3 totals 17 residues. Germline V CDR1 and CDR2: SGDLS, YYNGEE. V was clipped by 3 bases and J by 5 bases; unmatched bases: 9. The CDR3 DNA sequence: TGTGCCAGCAGCGCCCCTAGCGGGAGGTATTTTACCGGGGAGCTGTTTTTT. Translation gives CASSAPSGRYFTGELFF.

The chain employs TRBV5-4 and TRBJ1-1; D call uncertain. The CDR3 is 15 residues long. Germline CDR1 is SGHNT and CDR2 is YYREEE (reference sequence). The V end was cut by 0 bases, the J end by 1 base, with 10 bases between. The CDR3 nucleotides are TGTGCCAGCAGCTTGGTCGGGTCCCAGAACACTGAAGCTTTCTTT. Protein sequence: CASSLVGSQNTEAFF.

The chain links TRBV6-2 or TRBV6-3 to TRBJ1-1, with D uncertain. V was cut by 4 bases and J by 7 bases, with 7 bases left in between. Germline lookup yields CDR1 MNHEY and CDR2 SVGEGT. CDR3 length equals 11 residues. The CDR3 protein is CASSWRDEAFF. The DNA for the CDR3 is TGTGCCAGCAGTTGGAGAGATGAAGCTTTCTTT.

The V and J genes are TRBV4-2 and TRBJ2-7, with 7 bases identical to TRBD1. Germline CDR1 and CDR2: LGHNA and YNFKEQ. This CDR3 comprises 17 residues. V lost 0 bases, J lost 1 base, and 9 bases stayed unmatched. The CDR3: CASSQETGTVISYEQYF. CDR3 coding DNA: TGTGCCAGCAGCCAAGAAACGGGGACAGTGATATCCTACGAGCAGTACTTC.

The chain combines TRBV13 with TRBJ2-1; weak D call: TRBD1 (7 bases). Germline V lookup: CDR1 PRHDT, CDR2 FYEKMQ (reference sequence). This CDR3 is built from 15 residues. V lost 3 bases and J 8 bases, leaving 17 bases between the germline ends. CDR3 DNA: TGTGCCAGCAGCTTGCGACAGGGAGGAGTCGATGAGCAGTTCTTC. Protein: CASSLRQGGVDEQFF.

For this clone: The junction departs from the called germline gene at one end, perhaps through a read error. CDR3 residues: CASSTRGDSLFSTSF. The CDR3 coding sequence is TGTGCCAGCAGCACCCGCGGCGACAGCCTATTCTCTACTTCCTTT. The chain carries TRBV5-6 and TRBJ1-1; D is perhaps TRBD1 (5 bases). Germline V gene sequence: CDR1 SGHDT, CDR2 YYEEEE. The CDR3 is made up of 15 amino acids. The whole variable domain, remainder taken from reference TRBV5-6 and TRBJ1-1, is DAGVTQSPTHLIKTRGQQVTLRCSPKSGHDTVSWYQQALGQGPQFIFQYYEEEERQRGNFPDRFSGHQFPNYSSELNVNALLLGDSALYLCASSTRGDSLFSTSFGQGTRLTVV.

The chain employs TRBV11-2 and TRBJ2-1; 11 bases are a match to TRBD2. Germline loops: CDR1 SGHAT, CDR2 FQNNGV. Trimming took 4 bases from V and 4 from J; bases not matched to a gene: 3. CDR3 length equals 15 residues. The CDR3 reads CASSSGLAEYNEQFF. CDR3 nucleotides: TGTGCCAGCAGCTCGGGACTAGCGGAATACAATGAGCAGTTCTTC. Complete variable domain (other parts from reference TRBV11-2 and TRBJ2-1): EAGVAQSPRYKIIEKRQSVAFWCNPISGHATLYWYQQILGQGPKLLIQFQNNGVVDDSQLPKDRFSAERLKGVDSTLKIQPAKLEDSAVYLCASSSGLAEYNEQFFGPGTRLTVL.

J is TRBJ2-1 and V is TRBV19, with TRBD2 identical over 10 bases. This CDR3 region has 15 residues. With 9 bases clipped from V and 8 bases from J, the junction kept 13 bases outside the gene matches. Germline V gene sequence: CDR1 LNHDA, CDR2 SQIVND (reference sequence). CDR3: CASLPSGRAFYEQFF. DNA of the CDR3: TGTGCCAGCCTCCCCAGCGGGAGGGCTTTCTATGAGCAGTTCTTC.

CDR3 loop: CASSLAEVPTYEQYF. The CDR3 DNA reads as TGTGCCAGCAGCTTAGCGGAGGTCCCCACCTACGAGCAGTACTTC. The rearrangement joins TRBV7-8 to TRBJ2-7; tentative D call: TRBD2 (5 bases). The CDR3 length is 15 residues. V lost 0 bases to trimming and J lost 2 bases, with 11 bases between them. Germline V gene sequence: CDR1 SGHVS, CDR2 FQNEAQ.

This clone came up a few times. The chain combines TRBV29-1 with TRBJ2-3, with D uncertain. Germline CDR1 reads SQVTM; CDR2 reads ANQGSEA. Between the trimmed V and J ends, which lost 3 bases and 2 bases, there was a span of 6 bases. This CDR3 is 12 amino acids long. DNA for the CDR3: TGCAGCGTTGAGTCCAACACAGATACGCAGTATTTT. Translating it yields CSVESNTDTQYF.

This clone appeared a few times. This same CDR3 is encoded by further DNA sequences in the sample. The chain employs TRBV6-2 or TRBV6-3 and TRBJ2-1; 13 positions match TRBD2. Trimming cost V 5 bases and J 4 bases; bases outside gene matches: 5. Germline CDR1 reads MNHEY; CDR2 reads SVGEGT. The CDR3 runs to 16 residues. CDR3 sequence reads: CASSPRTSGGYNEQFF. CDR3 DNA sequence: TGTGCCAGCAGTCCCCGGACTAGCGGGGGTTACAATGAGCAGTTCTTC.

The chain uses TRBV7-3 and TRBJ2-3, with no clear D. CDR3 length: 13 amino acids. Trimming took 5 bases from V and 3 from J, leaving 9 bases between them. Germline V gene data show CDR1 as SGHTA and CDR2 as FQGTGA. The CDR3 DNA follows: TGTGCCAGCAGCCGAGAGTGGACAGATACGCAGTATTTT. This sequence encodes CASSREWTDTQYF.

The rearrangement joins TRBV5-1 to TRBJ2-7; TRBD2 matches 16 bases. The CDR3 covers 17 residues. Germline loops: CDR1 SGHRS, CDR2 YFSETQ. The trim removed 4 bases at V and 4 bases at J, leaving 8 bases unmatched. CDR3 protein: CASSPGLAGGPLYEQYF. In DNA, the CDR3 is TGCGCCAGCAGCCCGGGACTAGCGGGAGGGCCTCTATACGAGCAGTACTTC.

The chain employs TRBV6-5 and TRBJ1-1; D call uncertain. Germline CDR1 reads MNHEY; CDR2 reads SVGAGI. Trimming took 6 bases from V and 3 from J, leaving 11 bases between them. The CDR3 loop spans 13 amino acids. The CDR3 sequence: CASRDWEDTEAFF. For the CDR3, the DNA is TGTGCCAGCAGGGATTGGGAGGACACTGAAGCTTTCTTT.

The CDR3 DNA is TGCGCCAGCAGCTCGGGACAGATATCCTACGAGCAGTACTTC. Translated, it gives CASSSGQISYEQYF. The gene calls are TRBV5-1 and TRBJ2-7, with 7 bases identical to TRBD1. This CDR3 has 14 amino acids. The germline V gene has CDR1 SGHRS and CDR2 YFSETQ. After removal of 3 bases from V and 1 base from J, the junction contained 4 bases not matched to a gene.

The table lists this clone with a few counts. The chain carries TRBV23-1 and TRBJ1-1, with D possibly matching TRBD1 (5 bases). TRBV23-1 falls under the ORF class, with uncertain function. The CDR3 runs to 16 residues. V lost 3 bases to trimming and J lost 6 bases, with 20 bases between them. CDR3 in DNA: TGCGCCAGCAGTCATGACAGAAGGTCTAGTTGCGCTGAAGCTTTCTTT. This translates into CASSHDRRSSCAEAFF.

The chain employs TRBV19 and TRBJ2-2; 10 bases agree with TRBD1. V dropped 6 bases and J dropped 8; count of bases not matched to a gene: 6. In germline, CDR1 is LNHDA, CDR2 SQIVND (reference sequence). CDR3 length equals 14 residues. The CDR3 sequence is CASSGTGVSGELFF. Here the CDR3 DNA reads TGTGCCAGTAGCGGGACAGGGGTCTCGGGGGAGCTGTTTTTT.

The CDR3 loop reads CASSLRLMQYF. The DNA of the CDR3 is TGTGCCAGCAGTTTGAGACTCATGCAGTATTTT. The chain links TRBV12-3 or TRBV12-4 to TRBJ2-3, with D unclear. Deletions cut 3 bases from V and 11 bases from J, with 9 bases between. The CDR3 has 11 amino acids.

The rearrangement joins TRBV15 to TRBJ2-5; 8 positions agree with TRBD1. The CDR3 length is 14 residues. Germline V lookup: CDR1 LNHNV, CDR2 YYDKDF (reference sequence). V was pared by 4 bases and J by 5 bases, with 6 bases of the junction left unmatched. This chain's CDR3 is CATSTPGGRETQYF. DNA for the CDR3: TGTGCCACCAGCACGCCAGGGGGCAGGGAGACCCAGTACTTC.

V is TRBV5-1 and J is TRBJ2-1, with D uncertain. Germline V gene lookup returns CDR1 SGHRS and CDR2 YFSETQ. With 3 bases removed from V and 0 bases from J, the gap between germline ends came to 10 bases. This CDR3 contains 15 residues. CDR3 amino acids: CASSSSPGSYNEQFF. CDR3 sequence (DNA): TGCGCCAGCAGCTCATCCCCGGGCTCCTACAATGAGCAGTTCTTC.

The chain has TRBV19 and TRBJ1-6; 8 bases map to TRBD1. Germline V gene sequence: CDR1 LNHDA, CDR2 SQIVND (reference sequence). The V segment lost 10 bases and the J segment 3 bases; nucleotides outside the gene matches: 5. This CDR3 has 14 amino acids. This chain's CDR3 is CATTDRVYNSPLHF. The CDR3 nucleotides read TGTGCCACAACGGACAGGGTCTATAATTCACCCCTCCACTTT. The full variable domain, rest sourced from reference TRBV19 and TRBJ1-6, is DGGITQSPKYLFRKEGQNVTLSCEQNLNHDAMYWYRQDPGQGLRLIYYSQIVNDFQKGDIAEGYSVSREKKESFPLTVTSAQKNPTAFYLCATTDRVYNSPLHFGNGTRLTVT.